These 32 T cell receptor beta chains were all obtained from the same sample, sequenced in a study of blood T cell repertoires in COVID-19. This table comes from immunoSEQ multiplex PCR, and its TCRdb copy is limited to in-frame clones, with some not included. The table lists around 170,000 clones, around 86% of them singletons. Sequencing was performed on peripheral blood. These receptors came from a woman in her 30s with active or convalescent COVID-19.

The chain recombines TRBV6-5 with TRBJ2-7, with TRBD2 matching over 13 bases. The CDR3 consists of 15 residues. Germline CDR1 and CDR2: MNHEY and SVGAGI. The V gene end was trimmed by 7 bases and the J gene end by 6 bases; junction bases not matched to a gene: 9. The CDR3 nucleotides read TGTGCCAGCATTTTTAGACTAGCGGGAGGTACCGAGCAGTACTTC. It translates to CASIFRLAGGTEQYF.

This rearrangement joins TRBV5-8 to TRBJ2-7, with TRBD2 matching 10 bases. Trimming removed 2 bases from V and 3 bases from J; junction bases left unmatched: 8. Per germline, CDR1 SGHTS and CDR2 YDEGEE. The CDR3 spans 16 residues. CDR3 residues: CASSFGLAELGYEQYF. The CDR3 region has the DNA TGTGCCAGCAGCTTTGGACTAGCGGAGCTCGGCTACGAGCAGTACTTC.

The chain employs TRBV30 and TRBJ2-5; possible D gene TRBD2, 5 bases. V was clipped by 2 bases and J by 5 bases, with 27 bases between them. The CDR3 covers 18 residues. In germline, CDR1 is GTSNPN, CDR2 SVGIG (reference sequence). In DNA form, the CDR3 reads TGTGCCTGGAGTTCTTCACCAACGAGGGCCCCCCCACCGGAGACCCAGTACTTC. Translated: CAWSSSPTRAPPPETQYF.

This clone was observed once. The J gene is TRBJ2-3, the V gene TRBV7-2, with D unclear. V lost 6 bases and J lost 6, with 10 bases in between. Germline CDR1 SGHTA, CDR2 FQGNSA. The CDR3 has 12 residues. CDR3 nucleotides: TGTGCCAGCAGACCCGGTACGGATACGCAGTATTTT. Protein product: CASRPGTDTQYF.

The chain uses TRBV18 and TRBJ1-5; D possibly corresponds to TRBD1 (6 bases). The CDR3 has 14 residues. The germline gives CDR1 KGHSH, CDR2 LQKENI. The germline V and J ends were trimmed by 3 bases and 4 bases, with 10 bases remaining between them. The chain's CDR3 is CASSPGGQNQPQHF. The CDR3 DNA reads TGTGCCAGCTCACCTGGGGGCCAAAATCAGCCCCAGCATTTT.

This clone was seen only once. The rearrangement uses TRBV5-6 and TRBJ1-6, with D possibly TRBD1 on 5 matching bases. Trimming removed 2 bases at V and 7 bases at J, with 13 bases between. The CDR3 consists of 15 residues. CDR1 is SGHDT and CDR2 is YYEEEE in the germline V gene. The CDR3, as DNA: TGTGCCAGCAGCTTCTGGGGCCTTCAGAATTCACCCCTCCACTTT. Translation gives CASSFWGLQNSPLHF. The full variable domain, rest sourced from reference TRBV5-6 and TRBJ1-6, is DAGVTQSPTHLIKTRGQQVTLRCSPKSGHDTVSWYQQALGQGPQFIFQYYEEEERQRGNFPDRFSGHQFPNYSSELNVNALLLGDSALYLCASSFWGLQNSPLHFGNGTRLTVT.

The chain has TRBV6-5 and TRBJ1-5, with D unresolved. This CDR3 region has 15 residues. Germline CDR1 and CDR2: MNHEY and SVGAGI. Trimming stripped 0 bases from V and 0 bases from J, with 6 bases between. DNA of the CDR3: TGTGCCAGCAGTTACTCCCTATATAGCAATCAGCCCCAGCATTTT. This sequence encodes CASSYSLYSNQPQHF.

V usage is TRBV5-1 and J usage is TRBJ2-2, with 11 nucleotides matching TRBD2. Germline lookup yields CDR1 SGHRS and CDR2 YFSETQ. V was clipped by 4 bases and J by 6 bases; unmatched bases: 5. The CDR3 is 15 amino acids. This chain's CDR3 is CASSPLAGGAGELFF. In nucleotides, the CDR3 is TGCGCCAGCAGCCCTCTAGCGGGAGGAGCCGGGGAGCTGTTTTTT.

The chain combines TRBV6-6 with TRBJ2-7; TRBD2 matches at 16 bases. The germline V gene has CDR1 MNHNY and CDR2 SVGAGI (reference sequence). The CDR3 totals 16 residues. V trimming: 2 bases; J trimming: 5 bases; junction bases outside the gene matches: 3. The CDR3: CASSYGTSGRGNEQYF. CDR3 sequence (DNA): TGTGCCAGCAGTTACGGGACTAGCGGGAGGGGGAACGAGCAGTACTTC.

The chain links TRBV27 to TRBJ2-3, with D possibly TRBD2 on 5 matching bases. In germline, CDR1 is MNHEY, CDR2 SMNVEV (reference sequence). The CDR3 totals 15 residues. V was cut by 7 bases and J by 1 base, with 15 bases left in between. The CDR3 sequence: CASTPRTGGTDTQYF. The CDR3, as DNA: TGTGCCAGCACACCCCGGACTGGGGGCACAGATACGCAGTATTTT.

CDR3 sequence (DNA): TGTGCCAGCAGTTCACCCTCCGGGACTAGGACGGAGACCCAGTACTTC. It specifies CASSSPSGTRTETQYF. The chain recombines TRBV27 with TRBJ2-5, with 8 bases aligning to TRBD2. The CDR3 runs 16 residues. Germline CDR1 and CDR2: MNHEY and SMNVEV (reference sequence). With V trimmed by 4 bases and J by 5 bases, 12 bases remained unmatched.

This clone was detected only a few times. V gene TRBV6-1 combines with J gene TRBJ1-2; D is unresolved. Between the trimmed V and J ends, which lost 1 base and 3 bases, there was a span of 12 bases. The CDR3 covers 15 residues. Germline V lookup: CDR1 MNHNS, CDR2 SASEGT. CDR3 DNA: TGTGCCAGCAGTGAAGGGTTCCGGCGGTACTATGGCTACACCTTC. It yields the protein CASSEGFRRYYGYTF.

The chain combines TRBV5-4 with TRBJ1-1; D may be TRBD1 (5 bases). Germline values: CDR1 SGHNT, CDR2 YYREEE (reference sequence). This CDR3 contains 14 residues. Trimming cost V 4 bases and J 2 bases, with 12 bases left between them. The CDR3 sequence: CASSPRVVNTEAFF. The CDR3 nucleotides read TGTGCCAGCAGCCCCAGGGTTGTTAACACTGAAGCTTTCTTT.

This clone has just one count. The chain combines TRBV5-5 with TRBJ2-7; maybe TRBD1 (5 bases). Germline CDR1 reads SGHKS; CDR2 reads YYEKEE (reference sequence). V dropped 0 bases and J dropped 2 bases, with 12 bases sitting between them. The CDR3 length is 15 residues. CDR3 protein: CASSLARTFPYEQYF. CDR3 coding DNA: TGTGCCAGCAGCTTGGCGCGGACATTCCCCTACGAGCAGTACTTC.

This clone was seen just once. The gene calls are TRBV7-9 and TRBJ2-7, with D possibly matching TRBD2 (6 bases). The germline CDR1 and CDR2 sequences are SEHNR and FQNEAQ (reference sequence). The CDR3 covers 16 residues. The V gene lost 0 bases and the J gene lost 3 bases, with 15 bases spanning the gap. The CDR3 sequence is CASSLADGGIDYEQYF. The CDR3, as DNA: TGTGCCAGCAGCTTAGCTGATGGGGGGATAGACTACGAGCAGTACTTC.

The chain is built from TRBV5-4 and TRBJ2-7; perhaps TRBD2 as D (7 bases). Looked up from germline, CDR1 is SGHNT and CDR2 is YYREEE (reference sequence). V lost 3 bases, J lost 3 bases, and 16 bases lay in between. The CDR3 contains 15 residues. The CDR3 DNA reads TGTGCCAGCAGCTCAGGGGCGGGGGCCTACTACGAGCAGTACTTC. Translated, it gives CASSSGAGAYYEQYF.

The chain employs TRBV7-9 and TRBJ1-2; 11 bases are a match to TRBD1. CDR1 is SEHNR and CDR2 is FQNEAQ in the germline V gene (reference sequence). J gave up 8 bases and V 6 bases, and 5 bases lay outside the gene matches. The CDR3 has 13 amino acids. The CDR3 sequence: CASSGQGAGGYTF. CDR3 sequence (DNA): TGTGCCAGCAGTGGACAGGGGGCGGGAGGCTACACCTTC.

The chain combines TRBV3-1 (or the pseudogene TRBV3-2) with TRBJ1-2; 8 nucleotides match TRBD1. CDR1 and CDR2 (germline): LGHDT, YNNKEL (reference sequence). Trimming took 1 base from V and 8 from J; bases not matched to a gene: 3. The CDR3 runs 13 residues. Here the CDR3 reads CASSQARGQGYTF. The CDR3 coding sequence is TGTGCCAGCAGCCAAGCCAGGGGGCAAGGCTACACCTTC.

V and J are TRBV30 and TRBJ2-7, with 8 bases aligning to TRBD1. V was pared by 8 bases and J by 3 bases, with 12 bases of the junction left unmatched. CDR1 and CDR2 (germline): GTSNPN, SVGIG (reference sequence). CDR3 size: 14 residues. This chain's CDR3 is CARTRQGSNYEQYF. CDR3 DNA sequence: TGTGCCCGGACCCGACAGGGGTCGAACTACGAGCAGTACTTC.

This chain joins TRBV3-1 (or the pseudogene TRBV3-2) and TRBJ2-1; D possibly corresponds to TRBD2 (6 bases). Germline lookup yields CDR1 LGHDT and CDR2 YNNKEL (reference sequence). This CDR3 contains 15 residues. Trimming pared 4 bases from V and 4 bases from J, leaving 14 bases between. CDR3 DNA: TGTGCCAGCAGCCCCCGACTAGGGGAGTACAATGAGCAGTTCTTC. It encodes CASSPRLGEYNEQFF.

The chain joins TRBV5-8 to TRBJ2-3; D unclear. The CDR3 consists of 14 residues. In germline, CDR1 is SGHTS, CDR2 YDEGEE. V was trimmed by 7 bases and J by 0 bases, leaving 12 bases between them. CDR3 sequence reads: CASRYFASTDTQYF. In DNA form, the CDR3 reads TGTGCCAGCCGCTACTTTGCAAGCACAGATACGCAGTATTTT.

The chain employs TRBV12-5 and TRBJ2-7; no reliable D call. The CDR3 covers 12 residues. Per germline, CDR1 LGHNT and CDR2 FRNRAP. V dropped 1 base and J dropped 7 bases, with 8 bases sitting between them. The CDR3 bases are TGTGCTAGTGGTTTGGGTTCCCGGGAGCAGTACTTC. This encodes CASGLGSREQYF. Variable domain in full (rest from reference TRBV12-5 and TRBJ2-7): DARVTQTPRHKVTEMGQEVTMRCQPILGHNTVFWYRQTMMQGLELLAYFRNRAPLDDSGMPKDRFSAEMPDATLATLKIQPSEPRDSAVYFCASGLGSREQYFGPGTRLTVT.

V usage is TRBV5-1 and J usage is TRBJ2-7; D is possibly TRBD2 (6 bases). Looked up from germline, CDR1 is SGHRS and CDR2 is YFSETQ. The V gene lost 7 bases and the J gene lost 3 bases, with 14 bases spanning the gap. The CDR3 is 13 residues long. The CDR3 here is CASAGTDYYEQYF. The CDR3 bases are TGCGCCAGCGCCGGGACGGACTACTACGAGCAGTACTTC.

The chain uses TRBV6-5 and TRBJ1-5; 10 bases map to TRBD1. Trimming at V came to 6 bases and at J to 4 bases, leaving 6 bases not matched to a gene. The CDR3 spans 15 residues. Germline V gives CDR1 MNHEY, CDR2 SVGAGI. The CDR3 here is CASSQDRGANQPQHF. In DNA, the CDR3 is TGTGCCAGCAGCCAGGACAGGGGGGCAAATCAGCCCCAGCATTTT.

The chain uses TRBV6-1 and TRBJ2-3, with TRBD2 identical over 9 bases. Germline values: CDR1 MNHNS, CDR2 SASEGT. The CDR3 contains 15 residues. Trimming removed 0 bases from V and 4 bases from J; junction bases left unmatched: 2. The CDR3 DNA follows: TGTGCCAGCAGTGAAGCTAGCGGGAGATCAGATACGCAGTATTTT. Translated: CASSEASGRSDTQYF.

The DNA of the CDR3 is TGTGCCAGCAGGAGACAGGGATCAAACACTGAAGCTTTCTTT. This encodes CASRRQGSNTEAFF. The chain employs TRBV14 and TRBJ1-1; 7 bases map to TRBD1. The CDR3 extends over 14 amino acids. Germline CDR1 is SGHDN and CDR2 is FVKESK. V trimming: 6 bases; J trimming: 2 bases; junction bases outside the gene matches: 6.

The chain couples TRBV11-2 to TRBJ1-1; D may be TRBD1 (5 bases). V was trimmed by 2 bases and J by 8 bases, leaving 9 bases between them. The germline V gene encodes CDR1 SGHAT and CDR2 FQNNGV. CDR3 size: 12 residues. The CDR3 reads CASSLYRLEAFF. The CDR3 nucleotides read TGTGCCAGCAGCTTATACAGGTTGGAAGCTTTCTTT.

The V call is TRBV6-5, the J call TRBJ1-6; 8 positions agree with TRBD1. Per the germline V gene, CDR1 is MNHEY and CDR2 is SVGAGI. This CDR3 comprises 13 residues. With 10 bases clipped from V and 8 bases from J, the junction kept 7 bases outside the gene matches. The CDR3 DNA reads TGTGCCACCCACAGGGGGGGGGATTCACCCCTCCACTTT. Translation: CATHRGGDSPLHF.

V is TRBV7-2 and J is TRBJ2-1; 10 bases align to TRBD2. The CDR3 contains 15 residues. CDR1 is SGHTA, CDR2 FQGNSA, per germline. After removal of 2 bases from V and 5 bases from J, the junction contained 3 bases not matched to a gene. In DNA form, the CDR3 reads TGTGCCAGCAGCTTAAAAGCGGGAGGGAACAATGAGCAGTTCTTC. Translating gives CASSLKAGGNNEQFF.

Written as DNA, the CDR3 is TGTGCCAGTAGCCCTAGGACAGGGCCCACTGGAAACACCATATATTTT. This sequence encodes CASSPRTGPTGNTIYF. The gene calls are TRBV19 and TRBJ1-3; 8 nucleotides line up with TRBD1. The germline V gene encodes CDR1 LNHDA and CDR2 SQIVND (reference sequence). The ends lost 6 bases at V and 2 bases at J; junction bases unmatched: 9. CDR3 size: 16 residues.

The chain combines TRBV11-3 with TRBJ1-2; D may be TRBD1 (6 bases). The CDR3 is 14 residues long. V was cut by 5 bases and J by 4 bases, with 14 bases left in between. CDR1 and CDR2 from the germline V gene are SGHNT and YENEEA. The CDR3 loop reads CASSPETGTYGYTF. For the CDR3, the DNA is TGTGCCAGCAGCCCTGAAACAGGGACCTATGGCTACACCTTC. Supplemented by reference TRBV11-3 and TRBJ1-2, the full variable domain reads EAGVVQSPRYKIIEKKQPVAFWCNPISGHNTLYWYLQNLGQGPELLIRYENEEAVDDSQLPKDRFSAERLKGVDSTLKIQPAELGDSAVYLCASSPETGTYGYTFGSGTRLTVV.

The rearrangement uses TRBV3-1 (or the pseudogene TRBV3-2) and TRBJ1-1; maybe TRBD1 (5 bases). Germline CDR1 reads LGHDT; CDR2 reads YNNKEL (reference sequence). Trimming stripped 4 bases from V and 8 bases from J, with 14 bases between. CDR3 length equals 13 residues. The CDR3 is CASSPAGPNEAFF. As DNA, the CDR3 is TGTGCCAGCAGCCCTGCGGGGCCAAACGAAGCTTTCTTT.